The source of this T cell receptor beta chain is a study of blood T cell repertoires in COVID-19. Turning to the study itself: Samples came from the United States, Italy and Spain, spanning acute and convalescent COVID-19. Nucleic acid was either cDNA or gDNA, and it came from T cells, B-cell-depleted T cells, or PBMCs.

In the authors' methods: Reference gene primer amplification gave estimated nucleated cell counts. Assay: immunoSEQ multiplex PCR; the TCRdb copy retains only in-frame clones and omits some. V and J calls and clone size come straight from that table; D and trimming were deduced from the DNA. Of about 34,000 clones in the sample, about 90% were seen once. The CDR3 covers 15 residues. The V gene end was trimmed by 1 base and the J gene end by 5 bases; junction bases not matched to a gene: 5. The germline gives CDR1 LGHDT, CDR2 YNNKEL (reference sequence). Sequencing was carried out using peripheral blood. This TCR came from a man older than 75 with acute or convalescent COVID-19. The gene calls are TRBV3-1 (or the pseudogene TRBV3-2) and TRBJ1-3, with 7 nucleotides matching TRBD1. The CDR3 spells CASSQGTGNRNTIYF. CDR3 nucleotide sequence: TGTGCCAGCAGCCAAGGGACAGGCAATAGAAACACCATATATTTT.